These 20 T cell receptor beta chains came from one sample sequenced in a study of blood T cells in healthy people across ages. Through a sample-barcoded 5' primer and a J-beta primer mix, a second PCR was run for roughly 6 to 11 cycles. TCRdb reprocessed the 5' RACE reads with MiXCR, giving one entry per CDR3 protein. The sample has about a million distinct CDR3 sequences, approximately 50% seen once. The sequencing sample was made of blood. The receptors stem from a woman aged 60 to 75 in good health.

The V call is TRBV4-1, the J call TRBJ2-3; D gene unclear. The CDR3 contains 15 residues. The V end was cut by 1 base, the J end by 8 bases, with 16 bases between. Per germline, CDR1 MGHRA and CDR2 YSYEKL. The CDR3 here is CASSQVSVESATQYF. CDR3 coding DNA: TGCGCCAGCAGCCAAGTGAGTGTAGAGTCAGCTACGCAGTATTTT.

This rearrangement joins TRBV27 to TRBJ2-7; D may correspond to TRBD1 or TRBD2 (5 bases each). In germline, CDR1 is MNHEY, CDR2 SMNVEV (reference sequence). This CDR3 is 15 amino acids long. Between the trimmed V and J ends, which lost 3 bases and 4 bases, there was a span of 16 bases. The CDR3 coding sequence is TGTGCCAGCAGTTTTCAGGTTCGTGGGGGATACGAGCAGTACTTC. Its translation is CASSFQVRGGYEQYF.

V and J are TRBV14 and TRBJ1-2; D call uncertain. V lost 1 base and J lost 8, with 11 bases in between. Germline V gene lookup returns CDR1 SGHDN and CDR2 FVKESK. This CDR3 region has 13 residues. The CDR3 loop is CASSQVRSGGYTF. In nucleotides, the CDR3 is TGTGCCAGCAGCCAAGTCAGGTCCGGGGGCTACACCTTC.

The chain carries TRBV29-1 and TRBJ2-3; TRBD2 aligns across 11 bases. The V segment lost 6 bases and the J segment 3 bases; nucleotides outside the gene matches: 5. Germline CDR1 reads SQVTM; CDR2 reads ANQGSEA. This CDR3 spans 14 amino acids. DNA of the CDR3: TGCAGCGTGGGGGGGACTAGCGGAACAGATACGCAGTATTTT. Its protein is CSVGGTSGTDTQYF.

Details on this clonotype: A much larger clone is a single base away; this may be a read error. This sequence joins TRBV7-2 and TRBJ2-7; 11 bases match TRBD2. Germline lookup yields CDR1 SGHTA and CDR2 FQGNSA. The CDR3 loop spans 16 amino acids. The CDR3 nucleotides read TGTGCCACCAGCTCCATACTAGCGGGGGTTACCTACGAGCAGTACTTC. It yields the protein CATSSILAGVTYEQYF.

The V call is TRBV7-9, the J call TRBJ2-7, with TRBD1 identical over 8 bases. The CDR3 runs 15 residues. Germline V gene sequence: CDR1 SEHNR, CDR2 FQNEAQ (reference sequence). V was pared by 4 bases and J by 1 base, with 6 bases of the junction left unmatched. This CDR3 is CASSSGDRPSYEQYF. In nucleotides, the CDR3 is TGTGCCAGCAGCTCAGGGGACAGGCCTTCCTACGAGCAGTACTTC.

This clonotype was counted a few times. V is TRBV9 and J is TRBJ2-7; 11 bases are shared with TRBD2. This CDR3 contains 17 residues. Per the germline V gene, CDR1 is SGDLS and CDR2 is YYNGEE. V lost 4 bases to trimming and J lost 2 bases; unmatched junction nucleotides: 11. CDR3: CASSHTITSGSAYEQYF. The CDR3 coding sequence is TGTGCCAGCAGCCACACTATTACTAGCGGGAGCGCCTACGAGCAGTACTTC.

The chain links TRBV4-3 to TRBJ2-1; perhaps TRBD1 as D (6 bases). The end of the DNA aligns better with TRBJ2-7, so the J call may be wrong. The CDR3 spans 15 residues. Per the germline V gene, CDR1 is LGHNA and CDR2 is YSLEER. CDR3 in DNA: TGCGCCAGCAGCCAAGATTTGGGACATTACAATGAGCAGTACTTC. The encoded protein is CASSQDLGHYNEQYF.

The V and J genes are TRBV4-3 and TRBJ2-7; TRBD2 aligns across 7 bases. CDR1 and CDR2 from the germline V gene are LGHNA and YSLEER. The CDR3 is 15 amino acids. The junction had 13 bases not matched to a gene; V was cut back by 4 bases and J by 7 bases. CDR3 protein: CASSLGLVLTNEQYF. The CDR3 DNA is TGCGCCAGCAGCCTCGGACTAGTATTGACCAATGAGCAGTACTTC.

This rearrangement joins TRBV20-1 to TRBJ2-7; D remains unclear. CDR1 DFQATT and CDR2 SNEGSKA come from the germline V gene (reference sequence). V shed 3 bases and J shed 0 bases, with 6 bases lying between them. This CDR3 region has 12 residues. CDR3 bases: TGCAGTGCTAGCGGGTACTCCTACGAGCAGTACTTC. Translation gives CSASGYSYEQYF.

This clonotype was picked up a small number of times. V and J are TRBV15 and TRBJ2-4, with D possibly matching TRBD1 (6 bases). Matching the DNA end better, TRBJ2-5 makes the J call doubtful. Germline CDR1 reads LNHNV; CDR2 reads YYDKDF (reference sequence). The CDR3 is 17 residues long. The CDR3, as DNA: TGTGCCACCAGCAGAGATCGGGCCAGGGGCATCTCAGAGACCCAGTACTTC. Its translation: CATSRDRARGISETQYF.

This clonotype was picked up a small number of times. This sequence joins TRBV25-1 and TRBJ2-7, with D possibly TRBD1 on 6 matching bases. V gave up 7 bases and J gave up 3 bases, with 19 bases separating them. Germline V CDR1 and CDR2: MGHDK, SYGVNS. There are 15 residues in the CDR3. The CDR3 region is CASTNPRTEIYEQYF. CDR3 nucleotide sequence: TGTGCCAGCACCAACCCTAGGACAGAAATCTACGAGCAGTACTTC.

The chain combines TRBV5-4 with TRBJ1-2, with 7 bases matching TRBD1. The CDR3 runs to 15 residues. The germline V gene encodes CDR1 SGHNT and CDR2 YYREEE (reference sequence). J gave up 0 bases and V 2 bases, and 4 bases lay outside the gene matches. This chain's CDR3 is CASSLRTGSNYGYTF. The CDR3 DNA is TGTGCCAGCAGCTTAAGGACAGGTTCTAACTATGGCTACACCTTC.

The V call is TRBV24-1, the J call TRBJ2-3; no reliable D call. This CDR3 is 13 amino acids long. The germline V gene has CDR1 KGHDR and CDR2 SFDVKD. V was pared by 2 bases and J by 6 bases, with 8 bases between. CDR3 sequence reads: CATSDSSLDTQYF. DNA for the CDR3: TGTGCCACCAGTGATTCCTCCCTGGATACGCAGTATTTT.

This clonotype came up a few times. The chain joins TRBV7-8 to TRBJ2-5; D might be TRBD2 (6 bases). The CDR3 totals 15 residues. CDR1 and CDR2 from the germline V gene are SGHVS and FQNEAQ. V gave up 4 bases and J gave up 5 bases, with 17 bases separating them. The CDR3 is CASSSKRTGRETQYF. CDR3 bases: TGTGCCAGCAGCTCAAAGCGGACGGGGAGGGAGACCCAGTACTTC.

Turning to this clonotype: Sequence at one end of the junction differs from germline and may be a read error. V usage is TRBV29-1 and J usage is TRBJ2-4; TRBD1 matches 7 bases. Germline CDR1 and CDR2: SQVTM and ANQGSEA. The CDR3 contains 15 residues. The CDR3 DNA reads TGCAGCGTTCAAGACAGGGCGGTAGCCAAAAACATTCAGTACTTC. Its protein is CSVQDRAVAKNIQYF.

The rearrangement links TRBV6-2 or TRBV6-3 to TRBJ1-5; perhaps TRBD1 as D (5 bases). Germline CDR1 reads MNHEY; CDR2 reads SVGEGT. V gave up 4 bases and J gave up 2 bases, with 12 bases separating them. CDR3 length: 15 amino acids. The CDR3 region is CASSWSGSGNQPQHF. CDR3 nucleotides: TGTGCCAGCAGTTGGTCAGGGAGTGGCAATCAGCCCCAGCATTTT.

This rearrangement joins TRBV11-2 to TRBJ2-5; TRBD2 agrees at 9 bases. The V gene end was trimmed by 7 bases and the J gene end by 3 bases; junction bases not matched to a gene: 12. This CDR3 comprises 16 residues. Germline V lookup: CDR1 SGHAT, CDR2 FQNNGV. The CDR3, as DNA: TGTGCCAGCATGCGCCTGGGCGGGAGGGCCGAAGAGACCCAGTACTTC. Its translation: CASMRLGGRAEETQYF.

The chain is built from TRBV2 and TRBJ2-1; TRBD1 is a possible D gene (5 bases). The CDR3 runs 14 residues. The germline V gene has CDR1 SNHLY and CDR2 FYNNEI. V was clipped by 7 bases and J by 7 bases, with 17 bases between them. CDR3 sequence reads: CASTRASLGNEQFF. The CDR3 DNA follows: TGTGCCAGCACCAGGGCCTCCCTGGGGAATGAGCAGTTCTTC.

The chain has TRBV3-1 and TRBJ1-2; D is unclear. CDR3 length: 11 residues. Germline CDR1 is LGHDT and CDR2 is YNNKEL (reference sequence). V lost 3 bases, J lost 6 bases, and 5 bases lay in between. The CDR3 DNA is TGTGCCAGCAGCCATACAGATGGCTACACCTTC. Translation gives CASSHTDGYTF.